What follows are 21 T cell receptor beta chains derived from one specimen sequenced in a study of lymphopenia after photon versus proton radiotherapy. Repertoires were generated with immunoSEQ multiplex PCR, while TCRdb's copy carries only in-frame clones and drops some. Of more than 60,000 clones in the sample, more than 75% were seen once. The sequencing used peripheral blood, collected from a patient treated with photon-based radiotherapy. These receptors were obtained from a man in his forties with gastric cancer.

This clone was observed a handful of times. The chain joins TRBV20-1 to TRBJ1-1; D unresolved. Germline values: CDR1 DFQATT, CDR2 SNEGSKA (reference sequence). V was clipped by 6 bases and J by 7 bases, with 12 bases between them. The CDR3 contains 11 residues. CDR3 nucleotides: TGCAGTGCAAGCCACCGACGTGAAGCTTTCTTT. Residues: CSASHRREAFF.

CDR3: CASQKRENTEAFF. CDR3 sequence (DNA): TGTGCCAGCCAAAAGAGGGAGAACACTGAAGCTTTCTTT. The genes are TRBV19 and TRBJ1-1; no clear D. Deletions cut 9 bases from V and 1 base from J, with 12 bases between. CDR1 and CDR2 from the germline V gene are LNHDA and SQIVND (reference sequence). The CDR3 has 13 residues.

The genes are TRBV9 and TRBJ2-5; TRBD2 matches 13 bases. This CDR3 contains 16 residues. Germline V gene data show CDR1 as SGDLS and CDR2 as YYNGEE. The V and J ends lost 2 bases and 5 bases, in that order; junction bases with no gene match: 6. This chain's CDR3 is CASSVTSGGPGETQYF. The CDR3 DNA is TGTGCCAGCAGCGTGACTAGCGGGGGGCCGGGCGAGACCCAGTACTTC.

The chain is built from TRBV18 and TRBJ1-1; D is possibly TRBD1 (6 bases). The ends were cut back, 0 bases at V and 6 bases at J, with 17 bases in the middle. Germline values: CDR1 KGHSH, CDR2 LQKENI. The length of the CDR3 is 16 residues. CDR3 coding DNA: TGTGCCAGCTCACCACCGACGGGGGCCCGAGGTGCTGAAGCTTTCTTT. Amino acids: CASSPPTGARGAEAFF.

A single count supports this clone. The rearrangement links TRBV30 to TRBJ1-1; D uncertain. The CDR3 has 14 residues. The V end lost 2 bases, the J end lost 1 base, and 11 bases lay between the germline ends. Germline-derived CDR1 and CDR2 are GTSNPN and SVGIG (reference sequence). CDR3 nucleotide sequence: TGTGCCTGGAGTCCGGGATCAAAGAACACTGAAGCTTTCTTT. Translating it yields CAWSPGSKNTEAFF.

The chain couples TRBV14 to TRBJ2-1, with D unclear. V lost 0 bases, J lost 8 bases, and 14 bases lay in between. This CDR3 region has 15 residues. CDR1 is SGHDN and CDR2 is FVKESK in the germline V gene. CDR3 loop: CASSQESPRFYEQFF. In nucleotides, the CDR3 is TGTGCCAGCAGCCAAGAAAGTCCCAGATTTTATGAGCAGTTCTTC.

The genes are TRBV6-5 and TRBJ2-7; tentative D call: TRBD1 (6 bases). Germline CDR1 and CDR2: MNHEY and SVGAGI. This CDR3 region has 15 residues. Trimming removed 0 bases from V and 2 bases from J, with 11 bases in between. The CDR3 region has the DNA TGTGCCAGCAGTTACTCCCGGGACAACACCTACGAGCAGTACTTC. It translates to CASSYSRDNTYEQYF.

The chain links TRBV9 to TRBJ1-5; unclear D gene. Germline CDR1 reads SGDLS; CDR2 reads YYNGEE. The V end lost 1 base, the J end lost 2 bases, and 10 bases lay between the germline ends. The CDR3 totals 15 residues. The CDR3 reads CASSVTQDGNQPQHF. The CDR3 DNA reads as TGTGCCAGCAGCGTAACGCAGGACGGCAATCAGCCCCAGCATTTT.

This CDR3 reads CASSGDRGRGSAQFF. CDR3 nucleotides: TGTGCCAGCAGTGGGGACAGGGGGCGCGGTTCGGCGCAGTTCTTC. V gene TRBV25-1 combines with J gene TRBJ2-1, with 12 nucleotides matching TRBD1. Germline-derived CDR1 and CDR2 are MGHDK and SYGVNS. The trim removed 4 bases at V and 12 bases at J, leaving 10 bases unmatched. This CDR3 spans 15 amino acids.

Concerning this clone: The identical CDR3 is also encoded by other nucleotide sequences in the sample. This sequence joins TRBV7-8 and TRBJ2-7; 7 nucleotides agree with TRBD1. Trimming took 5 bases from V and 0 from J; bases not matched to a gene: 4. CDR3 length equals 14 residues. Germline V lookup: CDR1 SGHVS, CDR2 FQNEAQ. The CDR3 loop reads CASSPRDSSYEQYF. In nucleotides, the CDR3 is TGTGCCAGCAGCCCCCGGGACAGCTCCTACGAGCAGTACTTC. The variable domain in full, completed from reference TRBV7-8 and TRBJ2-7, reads GAGVSQSPRYKVAKRGQDVALRCDPISGHVSLFWYQQALGQGPEFLTYFQNEAQLDKSGLPSDRFFAERPEGSVSTLKIQRTQQEDSAVYLCASSPRDSSYEQYFGPGTRLTVT.

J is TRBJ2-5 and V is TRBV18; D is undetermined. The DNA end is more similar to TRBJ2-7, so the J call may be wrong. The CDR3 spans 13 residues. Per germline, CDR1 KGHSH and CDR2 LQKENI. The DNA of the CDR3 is TGTGCCAGCTCACCGGAAGATTTCTACGAGCAGTACTTC. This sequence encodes CASSPEDFYEQYF.

The CDR3 coding sequence is TGTGCCAGCAGGGACAGGCCCCCGATGAACACTGAAGCTTTCTTT. The encoded protein is CASRDRPPMNTEAFF. The chain has TRBV25-1 and TRBJ1-1; 7 bases agree with TRBD1. The CDR3 contains 15 residues. V gave up 6 bases and J gave up 0 bases; unmatched junction bases: 7. Germline CDR1 reads MGHDK; CDR2 reads SYGVNS.

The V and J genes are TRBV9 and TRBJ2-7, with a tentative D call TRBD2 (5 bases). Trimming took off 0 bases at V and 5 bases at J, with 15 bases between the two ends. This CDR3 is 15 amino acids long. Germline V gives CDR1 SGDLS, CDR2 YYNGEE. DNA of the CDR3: TGTGCCAGCAGCGTAGGGGGAGCGGCTGGCAACGAGCAGTACTTC. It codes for CASSVGGAAGNEQYF.

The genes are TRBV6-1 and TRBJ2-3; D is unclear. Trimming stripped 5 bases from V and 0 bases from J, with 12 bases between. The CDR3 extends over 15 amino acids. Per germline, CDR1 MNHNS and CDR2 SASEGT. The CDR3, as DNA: TGTGCCAGCAGTCTTACTGACTCTAGCACAGATACGCAGTATTTT. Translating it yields CASSLTDSSTDTQYF.

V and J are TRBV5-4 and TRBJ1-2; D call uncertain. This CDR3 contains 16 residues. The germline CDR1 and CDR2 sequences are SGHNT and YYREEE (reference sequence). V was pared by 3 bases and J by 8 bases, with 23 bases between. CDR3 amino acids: CASSSPEAHHKEGYTF. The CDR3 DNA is TGTGCCAGCAGCTCCCCAGAAGCCCACCATAAGGAAGGCTACACCTTC. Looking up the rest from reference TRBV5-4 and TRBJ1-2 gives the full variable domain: ETGVTQSPTHLIKTRGQQVTLRCSSQSGHNTVSWYQQALGQGPQFIFQYYREEENGRGNFPPRFSGLQFPNYSSELNVNALELDDSALYLCASSSPEAHHKEGYTFGSGTRLTVV.

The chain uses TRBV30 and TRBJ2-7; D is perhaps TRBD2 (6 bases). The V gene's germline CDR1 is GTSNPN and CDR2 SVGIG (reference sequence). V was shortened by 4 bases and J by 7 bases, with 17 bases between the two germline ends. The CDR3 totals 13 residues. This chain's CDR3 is CAWTLGGMSEQYF. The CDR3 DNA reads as TGTGCCTGGACCCTTGGGGGGATGAGTGAGCAGTACTTC.

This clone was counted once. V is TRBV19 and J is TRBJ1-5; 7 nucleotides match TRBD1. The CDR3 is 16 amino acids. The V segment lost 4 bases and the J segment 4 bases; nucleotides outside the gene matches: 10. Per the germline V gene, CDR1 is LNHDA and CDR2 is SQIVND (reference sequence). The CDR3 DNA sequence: TGTGCCAGTAGTACCTTACAGGGGATGAAGAATCAGCCCCAGCATTTT. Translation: CASSTLQGMKNQPQHF.

The CDR3 DNA sequence: TGTGCCAGCAGCCCATCTTACAATGAGCAGTTCTTC. Translation gives CASSPSYNEQFF. This chain joins TRBV9 and TRBJ2-1; D unclear. V was shortened by 4 bases and J by 4 bases, with 6 bases between the two germline ends. CDR1 is SGDLS, CDR2 YYNGEE, per germline. The CDR3 runs to 12 residues. Filled out from reference TRBV9 and TRBJ2-1, the complete variable domain reads DSGVTQTPKHLITATGQRVTLRCSPRSGDLSVYWYQQSLDQGLQFLIQYYNGEERAKGNILERFSAQQFPDLHSELNLSSLELGDSALYFCASSPSYNEQFFGPGTRLTVL.

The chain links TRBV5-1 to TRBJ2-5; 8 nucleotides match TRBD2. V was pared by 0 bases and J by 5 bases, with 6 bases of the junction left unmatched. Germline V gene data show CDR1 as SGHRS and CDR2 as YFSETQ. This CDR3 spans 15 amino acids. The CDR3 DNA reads TGCGCCAGCAGCTTGGCCGGTAGCGGGGCCGAGACCCAGTACTTC. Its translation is CASSLAGSGAETQYF.

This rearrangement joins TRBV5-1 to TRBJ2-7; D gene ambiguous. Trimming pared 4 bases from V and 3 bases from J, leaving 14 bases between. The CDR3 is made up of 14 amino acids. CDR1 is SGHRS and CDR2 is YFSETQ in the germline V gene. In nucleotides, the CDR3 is TGCGCCAGCAGCCACCCAACACGGAGCTACGAGCAGTACTTC. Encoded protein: CASSHPTRSYEQYF.

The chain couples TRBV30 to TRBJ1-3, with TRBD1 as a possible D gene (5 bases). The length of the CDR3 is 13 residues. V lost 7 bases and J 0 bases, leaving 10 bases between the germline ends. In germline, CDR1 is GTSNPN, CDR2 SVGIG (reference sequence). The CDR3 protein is CAYGRGSGNTIYF. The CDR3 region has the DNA TGTGCCTACGGTAGGGGCTCTGGAAACACCATATATTTT. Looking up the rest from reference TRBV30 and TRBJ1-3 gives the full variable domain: SQTIHQWPATLVQPVGSPLSLECTVEGTSNPNLYWYRQAAGRGLQLLFYSVGIGQISSEVPQNLSASRPQDRQFILSSKKLLLSDSGFYLCAYGRGSGNTIYFGEGSWLTVV.